This T cell receptor (beta chain) emerged from a study of Ad26.COV2.S vaccination and SARS-CoV-2 variants. Points from the study as a whole: Individuals receiving vaccine had higher spike-specific TCR breadth than placebo recipients did.

Notes on this clone: Its cognate antigen is unknown.

Regarding treatment: about 20 received Ad26.COV2.S at low or high dose, single or two shots; a few received placebo; per-sample allocation not given. After the first vaccine or placebo injection, samples were drawn on day 63. At a Boston site, the person donating was an adult of 18-55 years. There are 14 residues in the CDR3. V was pared by 5 bases and J by 6 bases, with 16 bases between. Germline CDR1 reads MNHEY; CDR2 reads SMNVEV (reference sequence). Libraries were prepared by immunoSEQ multiplex PCR; TCRdb keeps only in-frame clonotypes and omits some of them. Of some 300,000 clones in the sample, around 85% are singletons; the top ten hold around 2.2%.

The rearrangement links TRBV27 to TRBJ2-5; TRBD1 or TRBD2 may be the D gene (5 bases each). This specimen consisted of peripheral blood, obtained in a trial of Ad26.COV2.S vaccine versus placebo. The source of this sequence is a person between 18 and 65 years old who received the Ad26.COV2.S COVID-19 vaccine or a placebo. CDR3 sequence reads: CASSPPGPGQTQYF. CDR3 sequence (DNA): TGTGCCAGCAGTCCGCCGGGGCCGGGACAGACCCAGTACTTC.